Described below is a single T cell receptor (beta chain) sequence and its context. The RNA input was 0.5 to 1 ug, and it was reverse transcribed with random hexamers. immunoSEQ multiplex PCR amplified TCR beta CDR3 across 54 Vbeta, 13 Jbeta. Via MiXCR, TCRdb re-called the immunoSEQ multiplex PCR reads, giving one row per CDR3 protein. The repertoire holds 100,000 to 150,000 distinct CDR3 sequences, with over 85% as singletons. This specimen comes from a study of CD8 T cells in Susac syndrome. This CDR3 is built from 13 residues. The germline V and J ends were trimmed by 4 bases and 4 bases, with 10 bases remaining between them. From germline, CDR1 is SGHRS and CDR2 YFSETQ. Matched for age and sex, the controls were healthy donors. Purification of the CD8+ and CD4+ T cells relied on negative isolation, and TEMRA cells underwent FACS enrichment.

The sample consisted of CD4+ T cells from PBMCs. The sequence was collected from a human donor in good health. The rearrangement uses TRBV5-1 and TRBJ2-3; D is unresolved. CDR3 sequence: CASSPNRADTQYF. The DNA of the CDR3 is TGCGCCAGCAGCCCAAATCGGGCAGATACGCAGTATTTT.